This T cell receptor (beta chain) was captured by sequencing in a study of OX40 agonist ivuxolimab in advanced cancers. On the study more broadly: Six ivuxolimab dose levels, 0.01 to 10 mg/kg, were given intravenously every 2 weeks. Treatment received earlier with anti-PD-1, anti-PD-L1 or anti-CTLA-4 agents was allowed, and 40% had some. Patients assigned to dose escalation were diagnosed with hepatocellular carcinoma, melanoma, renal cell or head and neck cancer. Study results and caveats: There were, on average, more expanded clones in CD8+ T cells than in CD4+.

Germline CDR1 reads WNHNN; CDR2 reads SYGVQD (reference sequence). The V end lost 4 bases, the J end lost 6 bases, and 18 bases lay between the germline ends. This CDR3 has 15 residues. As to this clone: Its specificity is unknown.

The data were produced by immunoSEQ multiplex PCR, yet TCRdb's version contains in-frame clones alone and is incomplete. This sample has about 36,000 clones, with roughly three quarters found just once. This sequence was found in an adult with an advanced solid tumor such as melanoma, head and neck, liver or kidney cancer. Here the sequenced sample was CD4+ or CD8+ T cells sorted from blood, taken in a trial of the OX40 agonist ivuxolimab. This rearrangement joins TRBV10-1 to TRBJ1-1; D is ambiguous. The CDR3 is CASSGSGIRGPEAFF. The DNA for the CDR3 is TGCGCCAGCAGTGGCAGCGGGATACGAGGCCCTGAAGCTTTCTTT.